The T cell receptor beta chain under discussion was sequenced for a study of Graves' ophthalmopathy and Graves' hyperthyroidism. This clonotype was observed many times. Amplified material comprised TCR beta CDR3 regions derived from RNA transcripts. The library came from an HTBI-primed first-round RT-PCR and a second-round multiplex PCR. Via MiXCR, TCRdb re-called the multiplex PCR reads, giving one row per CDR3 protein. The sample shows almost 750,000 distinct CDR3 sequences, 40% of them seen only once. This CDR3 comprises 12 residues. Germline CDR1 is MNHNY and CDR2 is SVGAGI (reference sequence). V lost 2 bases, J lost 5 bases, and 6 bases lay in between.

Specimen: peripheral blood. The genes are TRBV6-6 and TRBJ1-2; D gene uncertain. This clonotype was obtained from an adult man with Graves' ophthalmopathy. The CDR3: CASSYEKYGYTF. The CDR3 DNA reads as TGTGCCAGCAGTTACGAAAAATATGGCTACACCTTC.